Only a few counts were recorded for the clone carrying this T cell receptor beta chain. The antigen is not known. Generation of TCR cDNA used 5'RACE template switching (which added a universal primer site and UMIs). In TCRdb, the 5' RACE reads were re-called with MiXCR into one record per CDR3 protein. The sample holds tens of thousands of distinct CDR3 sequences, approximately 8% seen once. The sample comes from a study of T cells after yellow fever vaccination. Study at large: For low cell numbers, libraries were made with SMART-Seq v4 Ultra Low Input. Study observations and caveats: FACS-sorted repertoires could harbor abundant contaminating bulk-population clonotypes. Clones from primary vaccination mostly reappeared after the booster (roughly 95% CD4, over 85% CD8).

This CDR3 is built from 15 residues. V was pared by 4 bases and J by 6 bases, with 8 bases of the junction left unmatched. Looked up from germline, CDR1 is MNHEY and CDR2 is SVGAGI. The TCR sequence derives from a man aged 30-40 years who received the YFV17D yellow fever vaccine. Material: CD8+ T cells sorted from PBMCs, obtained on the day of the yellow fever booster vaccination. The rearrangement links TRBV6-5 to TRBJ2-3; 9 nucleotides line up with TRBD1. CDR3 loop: CASSSRDRVWDTQYF. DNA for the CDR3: TGTGCCAGCAGTTCCCGGGACAGGGTCTGGGATACGCAGTATTTT.